One sample yielded the 3 T cell receptor beta chains listed below, sequenced in a study of T cell repertoires in cytomegalovirus infection. TCRdb re-analysed the reads in MiXCR, keeping a single row per CDR3 protein. The table shows fewer than 550,000 distinct CDR3 sequences, with about 15% occurring only once. The sample was CD8+ T cells from PBMCs. The receptors originated from a human donor in good health (CMV status not recorded). Some clones in this sample may be carry-over from other donors' samples.

This clonotype was recorded once. One end of the junction varies from germline; a read error may be responsible. The chain employs TRBV6-5 and TRBJ2-7; TRBD2 aligns across 7 bases. The CDR3 contains 12 residues. CDR1 and CDR2 (germline): MNHEY, SVGAGI. CDR3 nucleotide sequence: TGTGCCAGCAGTTACGAGACGGGGAGGGCCCCCTTC. It codes for CASSYETGRAPF.

This clonotype was found many times. This rearrangement joins TRBV27 to TRBJ2-7, with 11 bases identical to TRBD2. V was clipped by 3 bases and J by 5 bases; unmatched bases: 9. The CDR3 contains 16 residues. Germline assignment: CDR1 MNHEY and CDR2 SMNVEV (reference sequence). The CDR3 sequence: CASSFSGGAVLNEQYF. The CDR3 DNA reads TGTGCCAGCAGTTTTAGCGGGGGGGCCGTTTTAAACGAGCAGTACTTC.

This clonotype appeared many times. The chain combines TRBV11-1 with TRBJ2-1; D perhaps matches TRBD1 (6 bases). Per the germline V gene, CDR1 is SGHAT and CDR2 is FQDESV (reference sequence). The V gene lost 1 base and the J gene lost 5 bases, with 9 bases spanning the gap. The CDR3 loop spans 14 amino acids. The CDR3 loop is CASSLETGNNEQFF. Here the CDR3 DNA reads TGTGCCAGCAGCTTAGAGACAGGAAACAATGAGCAGTTCTTC.